These T cell receptor beta chains were read from a single sample in a study of CD8+ T cells in alopecia areata. The table came from immunoSEQ multiplex PCR; TCRdb's copy has only in-frame clones and leaves some out. The table records 150,000 to 200,000 clones, more than 55% of them present only once. Source: CD4+ T cells sorted from blood, taken between weeks 47 and 50, from a patient treated with tofacitinib. Source of these receptors: a human donor with alopecia areata. CDR3s include the opening cysteine and the closing phenylalanine or tryptophan. D genes are given only for firm matches. Rows give clone size only sometimes, using once, few, many, or a class for an expanded clone.

V,J,D,length,size,DNA,CDR3
TRBV29-1,TRBJ2-3,.,11,few,TGCAGCGCCGCGGGCACAGATACGCAGTATTTT,CSAAGTDTQYF
TRBV2,TRBJ2-6,.,16,few,TGTGCCAGCAGTGAGACCCAAATCTCTGGGGCCAACGTCCTGACTTTC,CASSETQISGANVLTF
TRBV12-5,TRBJ2-7,TRBD2,14,.,TGTGCTAGTGGTTCAAGCGGGGGGGCCTACGAGCAGTACTTC,CASGSSGGAYEQYF
TRBV4-3,TRBJ1-1,.,14,few,TGCGCCAGCAGCCAAGACGGCTTATTTGCTGAAGCTTTCTTT,CASSQDGLFAEAFF
TRBV7-9,TRBJ1-6,.,15,.,TGTGCCAGCAGCCTAGCCCTAGGCTCGAGTTCACCCCTCCACTTT,CASSLALGSSSPLHF
TRBV25-1,TRBJ2-5,TRBD1,14,.,TGTGCCAGCAGTCCGAAAGGGGGCAAAGAGACCCAGTACTTC,CASSPKGGKETQYF
TRBV2,TRBJ2-3,.,16,.,TGTGCCAGCACTCCGTTTGGGGCGATGGATCTAAATACGCAGTATTTT,CASTPFGAMDLNTQYF
TRBV30,TRBJ2-7,.,14,few,TGTGCCTGGAGTGTAGGGGTTACCAGCTACGAGCAGTACTTC,CAWSVGVTSYEQYF
TRBV6-6,TRBJ2-3,TRBD2,15,.,TGTGCCAGCAGTTATCTAGCGGGGGTCACAGATACGCAGTATTTT,CASSYLAGVTDTQYF
TRBV30,TRBJ2-1,.,13,.,TGTGCCTGGACCATCGGGACACGGAGATTAGGATTCTTC,CAWTIGTRRLGFF
TRBV29-1,TRBJ1-2,.,11,.,TGCAGCGTTTCAGCTAACTATGGCTACACCTTC,CSVSANYGYTF
TRBV29-1,TRBJ2-3,.,13,.,TGCAGCGTTGGACAAAGGTACACAGATACGCAGTATTTT,CSVGQRYTDTQYF
TRBV18,TRBJ2-1,TRBD1,13,.,TGTGCCAGCTCCCGGGACAGGGCCAATGAGCAGTTCTTC,CASSRDRANEQFF
TRBV2,TRBJ2-1,TRBD1,14,.,TGTGCCAGCAGTCCGGGGACAGGGGAAGATGAGCAGTTCTTC,CASSPGTGEDEQFF
TRBV29-1,TRBJ2-7,.,12,few,TGCAGCGTTGGGGGACTTAACTACGAGCAGTACTTC,CSVGGLNYEQYF
TRBV4-3,TRBJ1-1,TRBD1,13,.,TGCGCCAGCAGCCAAGATAGGTGGAAGGGGGCCTTCTTT,CASSQDRWKGAFF
TRBV14,TRBJ2-2,.,12,few,TGTGCCAGCAGCCAAGCGCCCGGGGAGCTGTTTTTT,CASSQAPGELFF
TRBV29-1,TRBJ1-2,.,11,.,TGCAGCGCCTTGATAGGTGGTGGCTACACCTTC,CSALIGGGYTF
TRBV29-1,TRBJ2-5,.,12,.,TGCAGCGTGCGACAGGCGCAAGAGACCCAGTACTTC,CSVRQAQETQYF
TRBV14,TRBJ2-1,TRBD2,12,.,TGTGCCAGCAGCCAAGTTAGCGGGGTAAGGGTCTTC,CASSQVSGVRVF
TRBV2,TRBJ2-5,.,11,.,TGTGCCAGCAGTGATATTTTGACCCAGTACTTC,CASSDILTQYF
TRBV2,TRBJ2-3,TRBD2,15,.,TGTGCCAGCGGGGGAAGCGGGGGGATCACAGATACGCAGTATTTT,CASGGSGGITDTQYF
TRBV29-1,TRBJ2-1,.,12,.,TGCAGCGTTGAATTCCGCTACAATGAGCAGTTCTTC,CSVEFRYNEQFF
TRBV5-1,TRBJ2-3,.,16,.,TGCGCCAGCAGCTTGGCCCTAGTTGTAGGCACAGATACGCAGTATTTT,CASSLALVVGTDTQYF
TRBV30,TRBJ2-7,.,13,.,TGTGCCTGGAGTACGCGGGGCGTCGGCGAGCAGTACTTC,CAWSTRGVGEQYF
TRBV30,TRBJ1-5,.,16,.,TGTGCCTGGAGTGTACGGTCGGGGGCAGGAGGTCAGCCCCAGCATTTT,CAWSVRSGAGGQPQHF
TRBV7-2,TRBJ1-1,.,15,.,TGTGCCAGCAGCTTAGTAGGTGTTGGGTCCACTGAAGCTTTCTTT,CASSLVGVGSTEAFF
TRBV29-1,TRBJ1-1,.,16,.,TGCAGCGTAAGGTACAGGGCCGCCGAACCGAACACTGAAGCTTTCTTT,CSVRYRAAEPNTEAFF
TRBV7-6,TRBJ2-2,.,15,.,TGTGCCAGCAGCTTAGATCTCCTTTTCACCGGGGAGCTGTTTTTT,CASSLDLLFTGELFF
TRBV12-5,TRBJ2-1,.,14,few,TGTGCTAGTGGTAGGATTGGCTCCTACAATGAGCAGTTCTTC,CASGRIGSYNEQFF
TRBV30,TRBJ1-1,.,15,few,TGTGCCTGGACCTCAAAGGGGATTATGAACACTGAAGCTTTCTTT,CAWTSKGIMNTEAFF
TRBV7-2,TRBJ2-7,TRBD2,15,few,TGTGCCAGCAGCTTAGATAGCGGGCCCCTCTACGAGCAGTACTTC,CASSLDSGPLYEQYF
TRBV30,TRBJ2-7,.,14,.,TGTGCCTGGAGTCGCGGGCCGAGCTCCTACGAGCAGTACTTC,CAWSRGPSSYEQYF
TRBV9,TRBJ1-1,.,13,.,TGTGCCAGCAGCGTAGGTTCCGAGGGGCGTACTTTCTTT,CASSVGSEGRTFF
TRBV15,TRBJ2-5,TRBD2,14,once,TGTGCCACCAGCAGGACTAGCGGGGTAGAGACCCAGTACTTC,CATSRTSGVETQYF
TRBV6-5,TRBJ1-5,TRBD1,14,.,TGTGCCAGCAGTTGGACAGGGGGTATTCAGCCCCAGCATTTT,CASSWTGGIQPQHF
TRBV29-1,TRBJ1-5,.,14,once,TGCAGCGTTGGGGAGGGTGACAGCAATCAGCCCCAGCATTTT,CSVGEGDSNQPQHF
TRBV6-1,TRBJ2-4,.,15,few,TGTGCCAGCAGTCCAAGAGGGGCGGCCAAAAACATTCAGTACTTC,CASSPRGAAKNIQYF
TRBV6-5,TRBJ1-5,TRBD1,13,.,TGTGCCAGCAGAGACAGGGTCGATCAGCCCCAGCATTTT,CASRDRVDQPQHF
TRBV29-1,TRBJ1-1,.,13,.,TGCAGCGTTGTCGTTCTCAGGGACACTGAAGCTTTCTTT,CSVVVLRDTEAFF
TRBV25-1,TRBJ1-2,.,13,once,TGTGCCAGCAGGCCCATGGACAAGCATGGCTACACCTTC,CASRPMDKHGYTF
TRBV15,TRBJ1-2,.,16,.,TGTGCCACCAGCAGAGATCTGAAGGAAGGAGGAGATGGCTACACCTTC,CATSRDLKEGGDGYTF
TRBV9,TRBJ1-4,.,16,.,TGTGCCAGCAGCGTAAGGGAGGGGCAGACTAATGAAAAACTGTTTTTT,CASSVREGQTNEKLFF
TRBV11-2,TRBJ2-5,.,12,.,TGTGCCAGCAGCTGGACGGGGGAGACCCAGTACTTC,CASSWTGETQYF
TRBV7-8,TRBJ1-5,.,16,once,TGTGCCAGCAGCTTAGAAGGGGGATATAGCAATCAGCCCCAGCATTTT,CASSLEGGYSNQPQHF
TRBV29-1,TRBJ1-1,.,13,once,TGCAGCGTCAGACAGATACTGAACACTGAAGCTTTCTTT,CSVRQILNTEAFF
TRBV11-3,TRBJ1-6,.,13,.,TGTGCCAGCAGCTTTACCCTTAATTCACCCCTCCACTTT,CASSFTLNSPLHF
TRBV6-1,TRBJ2-5,.,14,.,TGTGCCAGCAGTGAAGATTTGGGGCTGGAGACCCAGTACTTC,CASSEDLGLETQYF
TRBV19,TRBJ2-6,.,15,few,TGTGCCAGTAGTATAGCAGGCTCTGGGGCCAACGTCCTGACTTTC,CASSIAGSGANVLTF
TRBV2,TRBJ2-1,.,12,few,TGTGCCAGCGAAGGGGACTACAATGAGCAGTTCTTC,CASEGDYNEQFF
TRBV7-2,TRBJ2-2,.,16,once,TGTGCCAGCAGCTATCAGAGCGGAACGAACACCGGGGAGCTGTTTTTT,CASSYQSGTNTGELFF
TRBV25-1,TRBJ2-1,.,12,.,TGTGCCAGCAGGGGATCGGTTAATGAGCAGTTCTTC,CASRGSVNEQFF
TRBV6-6,TRBJ2-1,.,14,few,TGTGCCAGCAGTTACGTTGGCAAGTCCAATGAGCAGTTCTTC,CASSYVGKSNEQFF